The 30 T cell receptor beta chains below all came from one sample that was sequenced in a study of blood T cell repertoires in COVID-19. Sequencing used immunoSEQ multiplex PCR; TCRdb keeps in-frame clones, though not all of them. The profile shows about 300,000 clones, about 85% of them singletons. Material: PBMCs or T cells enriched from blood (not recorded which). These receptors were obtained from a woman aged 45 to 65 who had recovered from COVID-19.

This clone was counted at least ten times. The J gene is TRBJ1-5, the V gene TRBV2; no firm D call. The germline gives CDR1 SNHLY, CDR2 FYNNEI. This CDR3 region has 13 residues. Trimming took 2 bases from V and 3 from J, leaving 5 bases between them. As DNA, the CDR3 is TGTGCCAGCAGTGAACAGAACAATCAGCCCCAGCATTTT. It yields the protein CASSEQNNQPQHF.

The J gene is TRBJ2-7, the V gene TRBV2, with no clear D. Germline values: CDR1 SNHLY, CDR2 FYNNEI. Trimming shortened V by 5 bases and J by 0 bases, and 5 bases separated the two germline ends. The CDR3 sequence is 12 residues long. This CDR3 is CASSSSSYEQYF. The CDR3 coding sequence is TGTGCCAGCAGTTCCAGCTCCTACGAGCAGTACTTC.

The chain's CDR3 is CASSPTWAIRNTIYF. Here the CDR3 DNA reads TGTGCCAGCAGCCCGACCTGGGCCATCAGGAACACCATATATTTT. V is TRBV6-5 and J is TRBJ1-3; D remains unclear. The CDR3 is 15 residues long. CDR1 and CDR2 (germline): MNHEY, SVGAGI. Trimming removed 6 bases at V and 7 bases at J, with 19 bases between.

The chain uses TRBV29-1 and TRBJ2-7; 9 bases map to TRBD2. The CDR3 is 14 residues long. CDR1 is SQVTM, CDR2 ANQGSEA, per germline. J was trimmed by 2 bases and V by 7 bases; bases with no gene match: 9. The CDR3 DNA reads TGCAGCGCCGCGGGACTAGCAGGGCCCTACGAGCAGTACTTC. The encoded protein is CSAAGLAGPYEQYF.

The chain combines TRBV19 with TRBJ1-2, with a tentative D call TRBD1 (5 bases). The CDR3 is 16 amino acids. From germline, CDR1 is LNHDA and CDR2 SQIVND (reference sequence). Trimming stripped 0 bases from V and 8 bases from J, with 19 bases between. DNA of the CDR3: TGTGCCAGTAGTATAGACGTGGGGCGCGGGGCTCGAGGCTACACCTTC. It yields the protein CASSIDVGRGARGYTF.

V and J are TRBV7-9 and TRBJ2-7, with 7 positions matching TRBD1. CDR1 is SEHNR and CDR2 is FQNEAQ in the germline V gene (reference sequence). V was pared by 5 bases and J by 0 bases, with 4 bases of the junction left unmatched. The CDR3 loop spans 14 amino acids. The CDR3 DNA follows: TGTGCCAGCAGCCCGACAGGGAGCTCCTACGAGCAGTACTTC. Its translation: CASSPTGSSYEQYF. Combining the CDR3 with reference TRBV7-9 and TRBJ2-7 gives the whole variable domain DTGVSQNPRHKITKRGQNVTFRCDPISEHNRLYWYRQTLGQGPEFLTYFQNEAQLEKSRLLSDRFSAERPKGSFSTLEIQRTEQGDSAMYLCASSPTGSSYEQYFGPGTRLTVT.

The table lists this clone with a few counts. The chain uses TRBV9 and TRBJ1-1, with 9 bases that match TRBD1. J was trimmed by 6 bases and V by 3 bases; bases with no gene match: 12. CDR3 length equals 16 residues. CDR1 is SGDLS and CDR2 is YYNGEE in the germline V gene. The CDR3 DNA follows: TGTGCCAGCAGCGAGGGACAGGGAAGGTTATTGGCTGAAGCTTTCTTT. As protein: CASSEGQGRLLAEAFF.

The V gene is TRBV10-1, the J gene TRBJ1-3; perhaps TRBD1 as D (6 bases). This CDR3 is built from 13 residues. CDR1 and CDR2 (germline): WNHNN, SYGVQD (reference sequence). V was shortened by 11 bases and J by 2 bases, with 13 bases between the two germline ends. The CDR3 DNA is TGCGCCGTCCACAGGGATGCTGGAAACACCATATATTTT. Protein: CAVHRDAGNTIYF.

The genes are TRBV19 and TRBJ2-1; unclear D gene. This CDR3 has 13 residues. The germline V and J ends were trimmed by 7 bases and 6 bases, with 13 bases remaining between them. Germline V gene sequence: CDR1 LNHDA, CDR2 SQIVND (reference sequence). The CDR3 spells CASTLDNFNEQFF. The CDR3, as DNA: TGTGCCAGTACCCTTGACAATTTCAATGAGCAGTTCTTC.

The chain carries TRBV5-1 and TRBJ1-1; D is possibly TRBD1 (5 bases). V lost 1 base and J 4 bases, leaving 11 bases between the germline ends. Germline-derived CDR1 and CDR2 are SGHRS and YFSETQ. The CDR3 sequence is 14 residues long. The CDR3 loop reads CASSLMAGPTEAFF. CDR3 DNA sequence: TGCGCCAGCAGCTTGATGGCAGGGCCCACTGAAGCTTTCTTT.

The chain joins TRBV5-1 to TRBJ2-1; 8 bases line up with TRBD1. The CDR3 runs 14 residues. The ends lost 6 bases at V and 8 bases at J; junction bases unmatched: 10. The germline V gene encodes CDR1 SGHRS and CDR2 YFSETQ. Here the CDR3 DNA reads TGCGCCAGCAAGGGACAGGATTATCTGGATGAGCAGTTCTTC. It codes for CASKGQDYLDEQFF.

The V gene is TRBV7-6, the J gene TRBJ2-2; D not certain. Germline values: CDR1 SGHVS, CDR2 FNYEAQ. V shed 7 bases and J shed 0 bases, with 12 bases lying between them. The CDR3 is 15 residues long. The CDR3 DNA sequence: TGTGCCAGCACAGTGAGGCCGTCGAACACCGGGGAGCTGTTTTTT. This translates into CASTVRPSNTGELFF.

The CDR3 DNA reads TGTGCCAGCAGTTACTCGAAACGGACAGGGGAATGGGAGCAGTACTTC. It yields the protein CASSYSKRTGEWEQYF. The chain has TRBV6-2 or TRBV6-3 and TRBJ2-7; 9 nucleotides align to TRBD1. This CDR3 region has 16 residues. J lost 7 bases, V lost 0 bases, and 10 bases had no gene match. Germline CDR1 reads MNHEY; CDR2 reads SVGEGT.

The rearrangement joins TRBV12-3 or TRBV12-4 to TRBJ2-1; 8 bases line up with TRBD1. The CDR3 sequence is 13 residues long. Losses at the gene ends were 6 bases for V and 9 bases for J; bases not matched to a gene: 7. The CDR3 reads CASRRTGKAEQFF. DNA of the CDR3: TGTGCCAGCAGGCGGACAGGGAAGGCTGAGCAGTTCTTC.

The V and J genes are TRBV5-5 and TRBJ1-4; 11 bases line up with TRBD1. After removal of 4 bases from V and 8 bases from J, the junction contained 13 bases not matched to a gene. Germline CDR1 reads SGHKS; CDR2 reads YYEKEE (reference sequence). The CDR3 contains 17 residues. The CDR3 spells CASSRLAGDRGNEKLFF. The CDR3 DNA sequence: TGTGCCAGCAGCCGGTTGGCCGGGGACAGGGGGAACGAAAAACTGTTTTTT. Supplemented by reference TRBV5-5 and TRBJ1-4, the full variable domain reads DAGVTQSPTHLIKTRGQQVTLRCSPISGHKSVSWYQQVLGQGPQFIFQYYEKEERGRGNFPDRFSARQFPNYSSELNVNALLLGDSALYLCASSRLAGDRGNEKLFFGSGTQLSVL.

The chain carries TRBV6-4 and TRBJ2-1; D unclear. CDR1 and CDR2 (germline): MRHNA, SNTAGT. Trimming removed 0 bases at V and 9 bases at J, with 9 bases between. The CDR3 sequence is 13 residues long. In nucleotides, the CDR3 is TGTGCCAGCAGTGACTCCAGGATGGGTGAGCAGTTCTTC. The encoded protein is CASSDSRMGEQFF.

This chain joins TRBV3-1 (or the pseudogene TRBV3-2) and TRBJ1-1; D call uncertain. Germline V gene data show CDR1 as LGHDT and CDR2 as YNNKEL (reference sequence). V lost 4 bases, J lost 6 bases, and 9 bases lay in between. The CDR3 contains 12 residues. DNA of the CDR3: TGTGCCAGCAGCCTCTTTTCAGCTGAAGCTTTCTTT. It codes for CASSLFSAEAFF.

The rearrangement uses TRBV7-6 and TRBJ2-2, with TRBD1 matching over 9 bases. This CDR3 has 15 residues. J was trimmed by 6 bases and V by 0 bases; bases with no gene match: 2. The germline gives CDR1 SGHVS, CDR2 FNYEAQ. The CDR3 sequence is CASSLAGQGAGELFF. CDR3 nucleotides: TGTGCCAGCAGCTTAGCGGGACAGGGCGCCGGGGAGCTGTTTTTT.

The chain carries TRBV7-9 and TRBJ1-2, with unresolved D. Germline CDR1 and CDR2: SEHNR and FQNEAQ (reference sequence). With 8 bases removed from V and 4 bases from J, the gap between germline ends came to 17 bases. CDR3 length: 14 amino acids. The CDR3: CASLSRLSPYGYTF. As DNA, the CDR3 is TGTGCCAGCCTGAGCCGTTTGAGTCCCTATGGCTACACCTTC.

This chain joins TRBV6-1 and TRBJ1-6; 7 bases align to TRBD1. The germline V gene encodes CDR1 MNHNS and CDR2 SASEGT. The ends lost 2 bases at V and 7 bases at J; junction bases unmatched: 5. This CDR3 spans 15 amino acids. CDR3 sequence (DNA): TGTGCCAGCAGTGAAACGTCAGGGGGGAATTCACCCCTCCACTTT. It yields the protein CASSETSGGNSPLHF.

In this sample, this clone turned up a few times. CDR3 residues: CASRMVGLSTDTQYF. The CDR3 coding sequence is TGTGCCAGCAGGATGGTGGGACTCAGCACAGATACGCAGTATTTT. This chain uses TRBV7-2 with TRBJ2-3, with a weak D call TRBD2 (6 bases). CDR1 and CDR2 (germline): SGHTA, FQGNSA. The CDR3 loop spans 15 amino acids. V dropped 6 bases and J dropped 0 bases, with 13 bases sitting between them. The full variable domain, completed using reference TRBV7-2 and TRBJ2-3, is GAGVSQSPSNKVTEKGKDVELRCDPISGHTALYWYRQSLGQGLEFLIYFQGNSAPDKSGLPSDRFSAERTGGSVSTLTIQRTQQEDSAVYLCASRMVGLSTDTQYFGPGTRLTVL.

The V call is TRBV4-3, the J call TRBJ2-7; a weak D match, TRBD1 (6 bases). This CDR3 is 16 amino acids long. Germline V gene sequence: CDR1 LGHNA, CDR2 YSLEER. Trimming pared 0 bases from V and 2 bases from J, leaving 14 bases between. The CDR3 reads CASSQEGTSIPYEQYF. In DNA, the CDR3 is TGCGCCAGCAGCCAAGAAGGGACAAGTATCCCCTACGAGCAGTACTTC.

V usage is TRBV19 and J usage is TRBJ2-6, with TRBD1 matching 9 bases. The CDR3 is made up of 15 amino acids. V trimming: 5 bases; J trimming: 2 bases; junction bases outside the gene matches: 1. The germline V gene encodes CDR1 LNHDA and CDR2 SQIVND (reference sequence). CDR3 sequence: CASSGTGTGANVLTF. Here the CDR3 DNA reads TGTGCCAGTAGTGGGACAGGGACTGGGGCCAACGTCCTGACTTTC.

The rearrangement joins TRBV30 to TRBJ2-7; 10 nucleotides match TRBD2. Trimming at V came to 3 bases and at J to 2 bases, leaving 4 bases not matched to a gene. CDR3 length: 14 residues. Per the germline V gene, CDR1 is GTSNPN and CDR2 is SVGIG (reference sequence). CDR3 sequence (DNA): TGTGCCTGGAGACTAGCGGGGAGAACCTACGAGCAGTACTTC. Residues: CAWRLAGRTYEQYF.

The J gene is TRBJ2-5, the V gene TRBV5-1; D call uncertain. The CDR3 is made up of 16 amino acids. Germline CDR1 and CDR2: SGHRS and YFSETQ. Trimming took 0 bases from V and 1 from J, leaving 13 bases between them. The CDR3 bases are TGCGCCAGCAGCTTGGGATATACACCTAGCCAAGAGACCCAGTACTTC. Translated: CASSLGYTPSQETQYF.

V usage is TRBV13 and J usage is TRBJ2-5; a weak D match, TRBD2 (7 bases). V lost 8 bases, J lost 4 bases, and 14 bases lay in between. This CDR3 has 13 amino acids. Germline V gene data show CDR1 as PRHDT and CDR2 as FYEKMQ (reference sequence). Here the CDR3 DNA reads TGTGCCAGCCGCGGGGGCCCGGGAGAGACCCAGTACTTC. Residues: CASRGGPGETQYF.

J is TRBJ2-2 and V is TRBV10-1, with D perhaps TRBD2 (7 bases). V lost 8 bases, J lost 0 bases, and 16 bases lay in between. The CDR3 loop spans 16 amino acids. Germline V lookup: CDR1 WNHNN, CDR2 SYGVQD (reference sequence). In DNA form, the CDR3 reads TGCGCCAGCGGGGGGGTAGGGACACCGAACACCGGGGAGCTGTTTTTT. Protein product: CASGGVGTPNTGELFF.

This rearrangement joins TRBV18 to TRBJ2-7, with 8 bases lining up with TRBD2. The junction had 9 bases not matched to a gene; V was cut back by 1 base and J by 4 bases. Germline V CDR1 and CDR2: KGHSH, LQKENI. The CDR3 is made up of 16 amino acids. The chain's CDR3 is CASSPLPGGGEYEQYF. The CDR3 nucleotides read TGTGCCAGCTCACCACTACCCGGGGGGGGAGAATACGAGCAGTACTTC.

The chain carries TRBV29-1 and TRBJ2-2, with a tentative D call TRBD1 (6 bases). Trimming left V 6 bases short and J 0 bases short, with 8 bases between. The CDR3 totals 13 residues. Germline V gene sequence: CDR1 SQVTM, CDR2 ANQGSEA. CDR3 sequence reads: CSVQGSNTGELFF. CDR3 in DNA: TGCAGCGTACAGGGTTCGAACACCGGGGAGCTGTTTTTT.

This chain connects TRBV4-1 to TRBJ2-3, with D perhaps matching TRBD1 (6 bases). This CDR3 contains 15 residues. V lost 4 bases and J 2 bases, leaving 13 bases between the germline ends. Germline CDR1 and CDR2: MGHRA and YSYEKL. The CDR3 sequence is CASSLRDRFTDTQYF. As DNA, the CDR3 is TGCGCCAGCAGCCTAAGAGACAGGTTCACAGATACGCAGTATTTT.